This entry lists 14 T cell receptor beta chains sequenced from one sample in a study of cytomegalovirus exposure and HLA in healthy donors. Primers included in the PCR were 60 Vbeta and 13 Jbeta primers. TCRdb's copy holds only in-frame clones and misses some; the assay was immunoSEQ multiplex PCR. The sample's table shows about 190,000 clones. Sequencing was done on a sample of PBMCs. These receptors all stem from a young woman in good health and CMV-seropositive.

The chain employs TRBV19 and TRBJ2-6; TRBD2 might be the D (6 bases). V lost 3 bases, J lost 2 bases, and 17 bases lay in between. The CDR3 has 18 amino acids. Germline V CDR1 and CDR2: LNHDA, SQIVND (reference sequence). The CDR3 sequence is CASSIQGLWVAGANVLTF. CDR3 nucleotide sequence: TGTGCCAGTAGTATCCAGGGACTCTGGGTTGCTGGGGCCAACGTCCTGACTTTC.

The V and J genes are TRBV7-9 and TRBJ1-2, with 7 bases lining up with TRBD1. The J segment lost 12 bases and the V segment lost 5 bases, leaving 21 bases of the junction unmatched. The germline gives CDR1 SEHNR, CDR2 FQNEAQ (reference sequence). CDR3 length: 16 residues. Written as DNA, the CDR3 is TGTGCCAGCAGCCGGGTCGGGAACAGGGGCGGTAGCGGAGACACCTTC. Its protein product is CASSRVGNRGGSGDTF.

J is TRBJ2-7 and V is TRBV5-1; 9 nucleotides match TRBD1. The germline CDR1 and CDR2 sequences are SGHRS and YFSETQ. The junction had 7 bases not matched to a gene; V was cut back by 0 bases and J by 3 bases. The CDR3 loop spans 16 amino acids. CDR3 protein: CASSLALQGAFYEQYF. In nucleotides, the CDR3 is TGCGCCAGCAGCTTGGCGTTACAGGGGGCTTTCTACGAGCAGTACTTC.

Concerning this clone itself: Other DNA sequences in this sample translate to the same CDR3. The gene calls are TRBV9 and TRBJ2-1; 13 bases align to TRBD2. Germline V gives CDR1 SGDLS, CDR2 YYNGEE. The trim removed 3 bases at V and 9 bases at J, leaving 3 bases unmatched. This CDR3 is 14 amino acids long. CDR3 nucleotide sequence: TGTGCCAGCAGCGGGGGACTAGCGGGGTTTGAGCAGTTCTTC. Amino acid sequence: CASSGGLAGFEQFF.

The V and J genes are TRBV2 and TRBJ1-2; no clear D. The CDR3 has 15 residues. The germline CDR1 and CDR2 sequences are SNHLY and FYNNEI. The germline V and J ends were trimmed by 4 bases and 1 base, with 13 bases remaining between them. The CDR3 bases are TGTGCCAGCAGTGCCTCTCCTGCCAGTAACTATGGCTACACCTTC. Its protein is CASSASPASNYGYTF.

V is TRBV2 and J is TRBJ1-1; TRBD1 aligns across 8 bases. J gave up 6 bases and V 1 base, and 7 bases lay outside the gene matches. The CDR3 loop spans 15 amino acids. CDR1 SNHLY and CDR2 FYNNEI come from the germline V gene. CDR3 nucleotide sequence: TGTGCCAGCAGTGAAGGGAGACAGGGGATAGCTGAAGCTTTCTTT. Its protein product is CASSEGRQGIAEAFF.

This rearrangement joins TRBV28 to TRBJ1-5; D gene ambiguous. Trimming cost V 4 bases and J 0 bases, with 16 bases left between them. The length of the CDR3 is 17 residues. From germline, CDR1 is MDHEN and CDR2 SYDVKM. The CDR3 protein is CASSSPGGGYSNQPQHF. CDR3 DNA sequence: TGTGCCAGCAGTTCGCCGGGAGGCGGTTATAGCAATCAGCCCCAGCATTTT.

The chain has TRBV19 and TRBJ1-2, with D uncertain. Germline V lookup: CDR1 LNHDA, CDR2 SQIVND (reference sequence). Trimming pared 4 bases from V and 5 bases from J, leaving 11 bases between. CDR3 length: 13 amino acids. The CDR3 DNA reads as TGTGCCAGTAGTACAACGGTGCTATATGGCTACACCTTC. Amino acids: CASSTTVLYGYTF.

This chain uses TRBV6-5 with TRBJ2-3; 7 nucleotides match TRBD2. Germline assignment: CDR1 MNHEY and CDR2 SVGAGI. The length of the CDR3 is 16 residues. V lost 3 bases, J lost 0 bases, and 6 bases stayed unmatched. CDR3 sequence (DNA): TGTGCCAGCAGTTATGGGCTAGCGGCTAGCACAGATACGCAGTATTTT. Translation gives CASSYGLAASTDTQYF.

V is TRBV7-2 and J is TRBJ2-7, with TRBD1 identical over 11 bases. Trimming removed 5 bases from V and 6 bases from J; junction bases left unmatched: 9. CDR3 length equals 15 residues. Germline lookup yields CDR1 SGHTA and CDR2 FQGNSA. CDR3 nucleotide sequence: TGTGCCAGCAGCAGAGGGGGGACAGGGGGGAGCGAGCAGTACTTC. It yields the protein CASSRGGTGGSEQYF. Looking up the rest from reference TRBV7-2 and TRBJ2-7 gives the full variable domain: GAGVSQSPSNKVTEKGKDVELRCDPISGHTALYWYRQSLGQGLEFLIYFQGNSAPDKSGLPSDRFSAERTGGSVSTLTIQRTQQEDSAVYLCASSRGGTGGSEQYFGPGTRLTVT.

The chain couples TRBV19 to TRBJ1-6, with a possible D match to TRBD1 (6 bases). Germline V gene lookup returns CDR1 LNHDA and CDR2 SQIVND (reference sequence). This CDR3 is 17 amino acids long. V lost 4 bases to trimming and J lost 3 bases, with 16 bases between them. The chain's CDR3 is CASSTDGQTNYNSPLHF. CDR3 in DNA: TGTGCCAGTAGTACCGACGGACAGACTAACTATAATTCACCCCTCCACTTT.

The chain uses TRBV7-2 and TRBJ2-2, with no clear D. This CDR3 contains 13 residues. In germline, CDR1 is SGHTA, CDR2 FQGNSA. V shed 0 bases and J shed 6 bases, with 5 bases lying between them. The CDR3 sequence: CASSLARSGELFF. DNA of the CDR3: TGTGCCAGCAGCTTAGCCCGGTCCGGGGAGCTGTTTTTT.

This chain connects TRBV4-1 to TRBJ2-5; D ambiguous. There are 13 residues in the CDR3. Germline CDR1 MGHRA, CDR2 YSYEKL. The V gene lost 4 bases and the J gene lost 5 bases, with 11 bases spanning the gap. The CDR3 loop is CASSLLRGETQYF. Written as DNA, the CDR3 is TGCGCCAGCAGCCTTCTCCGTGGCGAGACCCAGTACTTC.

V and J are TRBV14 and TRBJ1-4; no clear D. This CDR3 comprises 16 residues. Per the germline V gene, CDR1 is SGHDN and CDR2 is FVKESK. With 2 bases removed from V and 5 bases from J, the gap between germline ends came to 15 bases. CDR3 sequence: CASSQRWSGRNEKLFF. Written as DNA, the CDR3 is TGTGCCAGCAGCCAACGGTGGTCGGGGAGGAATGAAAAACTGTTTTTT.